This entry lists 2 T cell receptor beta chains sequenced from one sample in a study of blood T cells in healthy people across ages. It was with a sample-barcoded 5' primer and a J-beta primer mix that a second PCR of roughly 6 to 12 cycles was run. TCRdb re-analysed the 5' RACE reads in MiXCR, keeping a single row per CDR3 protein. The repertoire has approximately 800,000 distinct CDR3 sequences, less than 60% of them found once; the top ten carry 15% to 20%. The sequenced sample consisted of blood. Source of these receptors: a man at least 80 years old in good health.

The chain has TRBV20-1 and TRBJ2-7; 7 nucleotides line up with TRBD1. J gave up 2 bases and V 2 bases, and 6 bases lay outside the gene matches. The germline gives CDR1 DFQATT, CDR2 SNEGSKA (reference sequence). This CDR3 is 14 amino acids long. The CDR3 loop reads CSARRQGYTYEQYF. CDR3 nucleotide sequence: TGCAGTGCTAGAAGACAGGGCTATACCTACGAGCAGTACTTC.

This clonotype has just a few counts. The chain couples TRBV5-1 to TRBJ2-7; 12 bases are a match to TRBD2. The germline V gene encodes CDR1 SGHRS and CDR2 YFSETQ. V shed 4 bases, J shed 6 bases, and the junction held 8 bases outside the gene matches. The CDR3 runs to 15 residues. CDR3 nucleotide sequence: TGCGCCAGCAGCAAGGTGACTAGCGGGAGCGGCGAGCAGTACTTC. Its protein is CASSKVTSGSGEQYF.